The next 28 T cell receptor beta chains were all read from a single sample in a study of early T cells in non-severe SARS-CoV-2 infection. TCRdb recomputed calls from the 5' RACE reads with MiXCR, one row per CDR3 protein. The sample lists tens of thousands of distinct CDR3 sequences, approximately 10% occurring once. The specimen was whole blood, collected at baseline. The receptors here all came from an adult who was a healthcare worker with PCR-confirmed SARS-CoV-2 infection or an uninfected control (not recorded which).

This clonotype was seen only a few times. The chain links TRBV7-8 to TRBJ2-3, with D perhaps TRBD2 (6 bases). Germline V gives CDR1 SGHVS, CDR2 FQNEAQ. This CDR3 contains 14 residues. The V gene lost 0 bases and the J gene lost 3 bases, with 7 bases spanning the gap. The CDR3 DNA sequence: TGTGCCAGCAGCTTAGCACTAGCAACAGATACGCAGTATTTT. Translated: CASSLALATDTQYF.

This clonotype was detected ten times or more. This chain connects TRBV6-1 to TRBJ2-7, with D possibly matching TRBD2 (5 bases). The length of the CDR3 is 14 residues. The V and J ends lost 5 bases and 4 bases respectively, with 15 bases between them. CDR1 is MNHNS, CDR2 SASEGT, per germline. The CDR3 DNA follows: TGTGCCAGCAGTTCCCGGGGTATTTCGTACGAGCAGTACTTC. This sequence encodes CASSSRGISYEQYF.

There are a few counts of this clonotype. V gene TRBV6-6 combines with J gene TRBJ2-5; the D is unclear. Per the germline V gene, CDR1 is MNHNY and CDR2 is SVGAGI (reference sequence). Deletions cut 2 bases from V and 5 bases from J, with 15 bases between. The CDR3 is made up of 15 amino acids. The DNA for the CDR3 is TGTGCCAGCAGTTACCCGAAGGGTCTGGGGGAGACCCAGTACTTC. Amino acid sequence: CASSYPKGLGETQYF.

This clonotype has at least ten counts. This sequence joins TRBV14 and TRBJ2-7; D possibly matches TRBD1 or TRBD2 (5 bases each). Germline loops: CDR1 SGHDN, CDR2 FVKESK. Trimming pared 3 bases from V and 4 bases from J, leaving 16 bases between. The CDR3 extends over 15 amino acids. CDR3 nucleotides: TGTGCCAGCAGCCAGCTGGGGGTCGGGGATTACGAGCAGTACTTC. Translated, it gives CASSQLGVGDYEQYF.

This chain uses TRBV7-9 with TRBJ1-5; 10 nucleotides line up with TRBD1. After removal of 3 bases from V and 6 bases from J, the junction contained 5 bases not matched to a gene. From germline, CDR1 is SEHNR and CDR2 FQNEAQ (reference sequence). The length of the CDR3 is 15 residues. Here the CDR3 DNA reads TGTGCCAGCAGCTTGAGGACAGGGGGTGCTCAGCCCCAGCATTTT. This encodes CASSLRTGGAQPQHF.

V gene TRBV30 combines with J gene TRBJ2-2; a possible D gene is TRBD2 (6 bases). V lost 8 bases, J lost 6 bases, and 13 bases lay in between. The CDR3 is 12 amino acids. The V gene's germline CDR1 is GTSNPN and CDR2 SVGIG (reference sequence). The CDR3 DNA follows: TGTGCCCTGAGGAGGGGCCCCGGGGAGCTGTTTTTT. Protein sequence: CALRRGPGELFF.

A few counts support this clonotype. This rearrangement joins TRBV6-2 or TRBV6-3 to TRBJ2-1; D is possibly TRBD1 or TRBD2 (5 bases each). V gave up 0 bases and J gave up 0 bases, with 12 bases separating them. Germline V lookup: CDR1 MNHEY, CDR2 SVGEGT. The CDR3 loop spans 17 amino acids. This chain's CDR3 is CASSYSSGGRSYNEQFF. Written as DNA, the CDR3 is TGTGCCAGCAGTTACTCGAGTGGGGGTCGCTCCTACAATGAGCAGTTCTTC.

This clonotype was picked up a small number of times. The CDR3 DNA reads as TGTGCCAGCAGTCGACAGGGTCGAGGATTCGGCTACACCTTC. Protein sequence: CASSRQGRGFGYTF. This sequence joins TRBV12-3 or TRBV12-4 and TRBJ1-2, with 7 nucleotides matching TRBD1. The ends lost 5 bases at V and 8 bases at J; junction bases unmatched: 11. The CDR3 sequence is 14 residues long.

This clonotype has a count of ten or more. The chain links TRBV5-1 to TRBJ2-1; 10 bases are a match to TRBD2. Germline V gene sequence: CDR1 SGHRS, CDR2 YFSETQ. V lost 7 bases to trimming and J lost 6 bases; unmatched junction nucleotides: 10. The CDR3 is 15 residues long. The chain's CDR3 is CASASARLAGNEQFF. CDR3 DNA sequence: TGCGCCAGCGCCTCCGCTCGACTAGCGGGCAATGAGCAGTTCTTC.

This clonotype was observed at least ten times. V is TRBV9 and J is TRBJ2-7; 7 nucleotides line up with TRBD2. This CDR3 spans 21 amino acids. The trim removed 3 bases at V and 6 bases at J, leaving 30 bases unmatched. Germline lookup yields CDR1 SGDLS and CDR2 YYNGEE. CDR3 sequence: CASSAYGVPGVSGDSLIEQYF. Here the CDR3 DNA reads TGTGCCAGCAGCGCCTACGGAGTTCCTGGCGTCAGCGGGGATTCACTCATCGAGCAGTACTTC.

Only a few counts were recorded for this clonotype. J is TRBJ2-3 and V is TRBV20-1, with 9 positions matching TRBD2. V was pared by 1 base and J by 2 bases, with 4 bases of the junction left unmatched. This CDR3 has 15 amino acids. Germline CDR1 reads DFQATT; CDR2 reads SNEGSKA (reference sequence). The CDR3 reads CSARGIAGVTDTQYF. The CDR3 region has the DNA TGCAGTGCTAGAGGAATAGCGGGAGTCACAGATACGCAGTATTTT.

This clonotype was picked up a small number of times. This chain links TRBV20-1 with TRBJ1-3; D ambiguous. V was pared by 6 bases and J by 4 bases, with 13 bases between. Germline CDR1 reads DFQATT; CDR2 reads SNEGSKA (reference sequence). The CDR3 has 13 residues. The CDR3 reads CSALDRSGNTIYF. The CDR3 coding sequence is TGCAGTGCACTTGACCGGTCAGGAAACACCATATATTTT.

This chain links TRBV3-1 with TRBJ2-5, with 7 bases aligning to TRBD1. Looked up from germline, CDR1 is LGHDT and CDR2 is YNNKEL (reference sequence). The CDR3 totals 15 residues. J lost 9 bases, V lost 0 bases, and 10 bases had no gene match. The CDR3 nucleotides read TGTGCCAGCAGCCAAGATGCCGGGACAGCCGGGGCCCAGTACTTC. This translates into CASSQDAGTAGAQYF.

This clonotype was recorded many times. V is TRBV6-2 or TRBV6-3 and J is TRBJ1-3; the D is unclear. This CDR3 contains 14 residues. Germline V gene lookup returns CDR1 MNHEY and CDR2 SVGEGT. V was trimmed by 6 bases and J by 0 bases, leaving 9 bases between them. CDR3 bases: TGTGCCAGCAGCGGACGGTACTCTGGAAACACCATATATTTT. Amino acids: CASSGRYSGNTIYF.

This rearrangement joins TRBV29-1 to TRBJ2-3; no clear D. V lost 3 bases and J lost 2, with 6 bases in between. CDR1 and CDR2 (germline): SQVTM, ANQGSEA. The CDR3 spans 12 residues. Here the CDR3 DNA reads TGCAGCGTTGAGGGCCACACAGATACGCAGTATTTT. Translating gives CSVEGHTDTQYF.

This clonotype has ten or more counts. The rearrangement joins TRBV7-2 to TRBJ2-7; 9 nucleotides line up with TRBD2. This CDR3 has 15 residues. Unmatched junction bases numbered 10, after V lost 7 bases and J lost 3 bases. The germline CDR1 and CDR2 sequences are SGHTA and FQGNSA. The CDR3 nucleotides read TGTGCCAGCACCGATGGGGGTAGCGGGAGCTACGAGCAGTACTTC. Its translation is CASTDGGSGSYEQYF.

The chain combines TRBV29-1 with TRBJ2-7, with D unclear. Germline V gives CDR1 SQVTM, CDR2 ANQGSEA. The CDR3 consists of 12 residues. Trimming left V 4 bases short and J 0 bases short, with 7 bases between. CDR3 region: CSVGVYSYEQYF. DNA of the CDR3: TGCAGCGTTGGCGTGTACTCCTACGAGCAGTACTTC.

A few counts support this clonotype. The rearrangement links TRBV29-1 to TRBJ1-2; no clear D gene. CDR1 is SQVTM and CDR2 is ANQGSEA in the germline V gene. V lost 7 bases, J lost 8 bases, and 17 bases lay in between. This CDR3 contains 12 residues. Here the CDR3 reads CSAMEESKGYTF. The CDR3 DNA reads as TGCAGCGCGATGGAGGAGTCAAAAGGCTACACCTTC.

This clonotype was counted many times. This chain uses TRBV19 with TRBJ2-7; D remains unclear. Trimming shortened V by 1 base and J by 5 bases, and 9 bases separated the two germline ends. CDR1 LNHDA and CDR2 SQIVND come from the germline V gene (reference sequence). The CDR3 extends over 13 amino acids. The CDR3 sequence is CASSIAGSDEQYF. The CDR3, as DNA: TGTGCCAGTAGTATAGCCGGGTCCGACGAGCAGTACTTC.

This clonotype was detected only a few times. The CDR3 spells CASTSGRGTIYGYTF. In DNA form, the CDR3 reads TGTGCCAGCACCTCCGGGAGAGGGACCATCTATGGCTACACCTTC. This chain joins TRBV6-6 and TRBJ1-2; the D gene is possibly TRBD1 (5 bases). From germline, CDR1 is MNHNY and CDR2 SVGAGI (reference sequence). The CDR3 sequence is 15 residues long. V was clipped by 7 bases and J by 4 bases, with 19 bases between them.

This clonotype was seen repeatedly, ten times or more. The CDR3 sequence: CASSLVGGAGTEAFF. Here the CDR3 DNA reads TGCGCCAGCAGCTTGGTTGGGGGCGCAGGCACTGAAGCTTTCTTT. The V gene is TRBV5-1, the J gene TRBJ1-1; weak D call: TRBD1 (6 bases). Trimming removed 0 bases from V and 4 bases from J, with 13 bases in between. The CDR3 has 15 amino acids. Germline V gene lookup returns CDR1 SGHRS and CDR2 YFSETQ.

Ten or more counts support this clonotype. The J gene is TRBJ2-3, the V gene TRBV29-1; no clear D gene. CDR1 and CDR2 (germline): SQVTM, ANQGSEA. The CDR3 runs 10 residues. The V and J ends lost 7 bases and 6 bases respectively, with 8 bases between them. CDR3: CSGLGDTQYF. The CDR3 DNA sequence: TGCAGCGGACTCGGGGATACGCAGTATTTT.

A few counts support this clonotype. The J gene is TRBJ2-7, the V gene TRBV20-1, with 7 nucleotides matching TRBD1. CDR3 length: 11 amino acids. Germline lookup yields CDR1 DFQATT and CDR2 SNEGSKA (reference sequence). J lost 5 bases, V lost 6 bases, and 4 bases had no gene match. The CDR3 sequence: CSAQQGDEQYF. The CDR3 coding sequence is TGCAGTGCACAGCAGGGGGACGAGCAGTACTTC.

This clonotype was detected a few times. V and J are TRBV30 and TRBJ2-7; D remains unclear. The V end lost 2 bases, the J end lost 3 bases, and 17 bases lay between the germline ends. Germline V gene data show CDR1 as GTSNPN and CDR2 as SVGIG (reference sequence). The CDR3 has 15 residues. CDR3 amino acids: CAWSPIRHSGYEQYF. CDR3 nucleotide sequence: TGTGCCTGGAGTCCAATAAGACATTCCGGCTACGAGCAGTACTTC.

The rearrangement uses TRBV9 and TRBJ2-7; 11 nucleotides agree with TRBD1. The junction had 9 bases not matched to a gene; V was cut back by 4 bases and J by 6 bases. This CDR3 region has 15 residues. CDR1 and CDR2 from the germline V gene are SGDLS and YYNGEE. The CDR3 nucleotides are TGTGCCAGCAGCAAAACTACCGGGACAGGGGGCGAGCAGTACTTC. This codes for CASSKTTGTGGEQYF.

This clonotype showed up many times. The CDR3 DNA is TGCGCCAGCACCAAAGCGGGAGGGGGCAATGAGCAGTTCTTC. Translated: CASTKAGGGNEQFF. This sequence joins TRBV10-2 and TRBJ2-1; 10 nucleotides agree with TRBD2. J gave up 6 bases and V 7 bases, and 6 bases lay outside the gene matches. The germline gives CDR1 WSHSY, CDR2 SAAADI. The CDR3 totals 14 residues.

A few counts support this clonotype. The genes are TRBV27 and TRBJ2-5, with 7 nucleotides matching TRBD1. Germline V gene sequence: CDR1 MNHEY, CDR2 SMNVEV (reference sequence). The CDR3 is 16 residues long. The junction had 12 bases not matched to a gene; V was cut back by 4 bases and J by 4 bases. The CDR3 DNA is TGTGCCAGCAGTTCTTATTCCGGGACAGCTGGAGAGACCCAGTACTTC. This codes for CASSSYSGTAGETQYF.

The gene calls are TRBV3-1 and TRBJ2-2; D gene unclear. CDR1 is LGHDT, CDR2 YNNKEL, per germline (reference sequence). The CDR3 is 15 amino acids. V was trimmed by 1 base and J by 2 bases, leaving 8 bases between them. CDR3 region: CASSQGTINTGELFF. CDR3 bases: TGTGCCAGCAGCCAAGGTACAATCAACACCGGGGAGCTGTTTTTT. The full variable domain, completed using reference TRBV3-1 and TRBJ2-2, is DTAVSQTPKYLVTQMGNDKSIKCEQNLGHDTMYWYKQDSKKFLKIMFSYNNKELIINETVPNRFSPKSPDKAHLNLHINSLELGDSAVYFCASSQGTINTGELFFGEGSRLTVL.